Listed here are 13 T cell receptor beta chains from one sample, sequenced in a study. TCRdb processed the 5' RACE reads anew with MiXCR; each CDR3 protein has one entry. There are 62,000 or so distinct CDR3 sequences in the sample; approximately 31% occur only once, and 2% to 2.5% lies in the top ten. The sequencing input was tumor-infiltrating naive CD4+ T cells sorted from the breast tumor. Subset defined: naive CD4+ T cells, CD4+CD45RA+CD25-. Source of these receptors: a female donor with breast cancer.

This chain uses TRBV20-1 with TRBJ2-1; the D is unclear. Germline V CDR1 and CDR2: DFQATT, SNEGSKA (reference sequence). The CDR3 is 15 residues long. The ends were cut back, 3 bases at V and 5 bases at J, with 17 bases in the middle. CDR3 sequence (DNA): TGCAGTGCTAGGGATGTGGGTCGTTTCAACAATGAGCAGTTCTTC. It specifies CSARDVGRFNNEQFF.

The V gene is TRBV7-2, the J gene TRBJ2-5; TRBD1 aligns across 7 bases. CDR3 length: 14 amino acids. CDR1 and CDR2 (germline): SGHTA, FQGNSA. The V gene end was trimmed by 4 bases and the J gene end by 1 base; junction bases not matched to a gene: 3. CDR3 DNA: TGTGCCAGCAGCTCACAGGGGACCCAAGAGACCCAGTACTTC. Amino acids: CASSSQGTQETQYF. The entire variable domain, with the rest obtained from reference TRBV7-2 and TRBJ2-5, is as follows: GAGVSQSPSNKVTEKGKDVELRCDPISGHTALYWYRQSLGQGLEFLIYFQGNSAPDKSGLPSDRFSAERTGGSVSTLTIQRTQQEDSAVYLCASSSQGTQETQYFGPGTRLLVL.

This clonotype has a handful of counts. The CDR3: CASSVGRDGAYNEQFF. Written as DNA, the CDR3 is TGTGCCAGCAGTGTTGGAAGGGACGGCGCCTACAATGAGCAGTTCTTC. This rearrangement joins TRBV6-1 to TRBJ2-1; D might be TRBD1 or TRBD2, each matching 5 bases. The CDR3 is 16 amino acids. Germline V CDR1 and CDR2: MNHNS, SASEGT. Trimming took off 4 bases at V and 2 bases at J, with 15 bases between the two ends.

This sequence joins TRBV7-3 and TRBJ2-1; D gene ambiguous. The CDR3 is 10 amino acids. From germline, CDR1 is SGHTA and CDR2 FQGTGA. V lost 4 bases, J lost 15 bases, and 10 bases lay in between. CDR3 sequence reads: CASSSPPRFF. The CDR3 DNA reads as TGTGCCAGCAGCTCCCCGCCAAGGTTCTTC.

The gene calls are TRBV2 and TRBJ2-4; D not certain. The V end lost 4 bases, the J end lost 3 bases, and 13 bases lay between the germline ends. CDR1 and CDR2 (germline): SNHLY, FYNNEI. The CDR3 has 15 residues. The DNA of the CDR3 is TGTGCCAGCAGTGCTAGGGATGTCGTCAAAAACATTCAGTACTTC. It is translated as CASSARDVVKNIQYF.

The chain couples TRBV12-3 or TRBV12-4 to TRBJ2-3; possible D gene TRBD2, 5 bases. CDR3 length equals 15 residues. Trimming shortened V by 5 bases and J by 1 base, and 13 bases separated the two germline ends. Here the CDR3 DNA reads TGTGCCAGCAGTCCCGGGATCACTGGCACAGATACGCAGTATTTT. Translated: CASSPGITGTDTQYF.

This clonotype was picked up one time. This rearrangement joins TRBV20-1 to TRBJ1-5; D might be TRBD1 (5 bases). V gave up 2 bases and J gave up 4 bases, with 15 bases separating them. The length of the CDR3 is 15 residues. Germline CDR1 and CDR2: DFQATT and SNEGSKA (reference sequence). The CDR3, as DNA: TGCAGTGCTAGACTTCGGGGCCAGATAAATCAGCCCCAGCATTTT. Encoded protein: CSARLRGQINQPQHF.

In regard to this clonotype: One base away lies a much larger clone, so this may be a sequencing read error. The J gene is TRBJ2-1, the V gene TRBV20-1; 7 bases agree with TRBD2. This CDR3 is built from 17 residues. CDR1 and CDR2 (germline): DFQATT, SNEGSKA (reference sequence). This chain's CDR3 is CSAREGWEGLSYNGQFF. Written as DNA, the CDR3 is TGCAGTGCTAGAGAGGGGTGGGAGGGCCTCTCCTACAATGGGCAGTTCTTC.

The V call is TRBV4-2, the J call TRBJ1-3; D call uncertain. From germline, CDR1 is LGHNA and CDR2 YNFKEQ. V was cut by 0 bases and J by 0 bases, with 6 bases left in between. The CDR3 is 15 amino acids. The CDR3 DNA is TGTGCCAGCAGCCAAGATTTATACTCTGGAAACACCATATATTTT. Its protein is CASSQDLYSGNTIYF.

In this sample, this clonotype turned up a few times. This chain uses TRBV4-1 with TRBJ1-1, with D hard to call. Germline V gives CDR1 MGHRA, CDR2 YSYEKL. Trimming took off 0 bases at V and 0 bases at J, with 11 bases between the two ends. CDR3 length: 16 residues. CDR3 nucleotides: TGCGCCAGCAGCCAAGATTTTAGACGGTTGAACACTGAAGCTTTCTTT. Amino acids: CASSQDFRRLNTEAFF.

The chain couples TRBV30 to TRBJ2-1, with TRBD2 matching 7 bases. V shed 3 bases, J shed 4 bases, and the junction held 3 bases outside the gene matches. This CDR3 has 13 residues. Germline CDR1 and CDR2: GTSNPN and SVGIG (reference sequence). This CDR3 reads CAWSEGLYNEQFF. The CDR3 DNA follows: TGTGCCTGGAGCGAGGGACTATACAATGAGCAGTTCTTC.

This clonotype has ten or more counts. This chain links TRBV6-1 with TRBJ2-5, with TRBD2 identical over 7 bases. The CDR3 extends over 16 amino acids. CDR1 is MNHNS, CDR2 SASEGT, per germline. V was clipped by 0 bases and J by 3 bases; unmatched bases: 7. The CDR3 DNA reads TGTGCCAGCAGTGAAGCGGCGAGCGGGGCAAAAGAGACCCAGTACTTC. This gives the protein CASSEAASGAKETQYF.

This clonotype was observed a handful of times. This rearrangement joins TRBV6-1 to TRBJ2-1, with 9 bases lining up with TRBD2. Germline CDR1 MNHNS, CDR2 SASEGT. Trimming cost V 3 bases and J 8 bases; bases outside gene matches: 5. This CDR3 is built from 14 residues. CDR3 sequence reads: CASSEGLARHEQFF. The CDR3 DNA reads as TGTGCCAGCAGTGAGGGACTAGCCCGACATGAGCAGTTCTTC.